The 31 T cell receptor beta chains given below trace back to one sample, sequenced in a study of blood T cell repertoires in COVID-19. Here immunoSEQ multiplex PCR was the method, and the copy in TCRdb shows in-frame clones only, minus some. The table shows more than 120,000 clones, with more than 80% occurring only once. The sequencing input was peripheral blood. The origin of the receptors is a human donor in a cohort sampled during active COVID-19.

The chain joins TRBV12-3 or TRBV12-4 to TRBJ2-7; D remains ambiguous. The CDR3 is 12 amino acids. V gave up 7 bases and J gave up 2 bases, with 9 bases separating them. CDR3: CASTLRAYEQYV. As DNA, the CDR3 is TGTGCCAGCACTCTTCGAGCCTACGAGCAGTACGTC.

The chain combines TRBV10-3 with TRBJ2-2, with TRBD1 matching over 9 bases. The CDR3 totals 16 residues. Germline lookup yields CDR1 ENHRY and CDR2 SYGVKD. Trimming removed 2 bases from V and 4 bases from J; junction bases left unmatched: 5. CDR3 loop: CAISEMTGGSTGELFF. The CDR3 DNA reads TGTGCCATCAGTGAGATGACAGGGGGGAGCACCGGGGAGCTGTTTTTT.

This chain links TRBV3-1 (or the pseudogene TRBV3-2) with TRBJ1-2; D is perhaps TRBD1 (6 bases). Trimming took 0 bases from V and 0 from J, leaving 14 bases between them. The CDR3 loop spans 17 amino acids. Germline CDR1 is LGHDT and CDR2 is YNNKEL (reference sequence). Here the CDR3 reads CASSQELQGGANYGYTF. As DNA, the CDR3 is TGTGCCAGCAGCCAAGAGTTACAGGGTGGGGCTAACTATGGCTACACCTTC.

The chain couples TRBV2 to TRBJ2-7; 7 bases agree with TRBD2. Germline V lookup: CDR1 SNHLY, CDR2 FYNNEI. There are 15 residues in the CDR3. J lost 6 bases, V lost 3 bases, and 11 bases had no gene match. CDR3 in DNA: TGTGCCAGCAGTGATGGGGGGGGGACGGGAGCCGAGCAGTACGTC. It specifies CASSDGGGTGAEQYV.

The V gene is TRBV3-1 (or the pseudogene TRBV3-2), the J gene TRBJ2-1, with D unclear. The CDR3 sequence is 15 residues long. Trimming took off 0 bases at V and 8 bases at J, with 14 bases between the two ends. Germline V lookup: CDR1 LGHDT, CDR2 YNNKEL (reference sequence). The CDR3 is CASSQETREVDEQFF. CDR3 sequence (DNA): TGTGCCAGCAGCCAAGAGACCCGAGAGGTCGATGAGCAGTTCTTC.

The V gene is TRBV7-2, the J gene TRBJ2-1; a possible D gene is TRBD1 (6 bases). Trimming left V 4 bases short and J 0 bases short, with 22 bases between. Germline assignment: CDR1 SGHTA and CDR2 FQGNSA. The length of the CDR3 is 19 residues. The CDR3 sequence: CASSSPTTRRGSSYNEQFF. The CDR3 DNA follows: TGTGCCAGCAGCTCCCCGACTACCCGAAGGGGGAGCTCCTACAATGAGCAGTTCTTC. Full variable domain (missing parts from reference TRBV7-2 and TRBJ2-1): GAGVSQSPSNKVTEKGKDVELRCDPISGHTALYWYRQSLGQGLEFLIYFQGNSAPDKSGLPSDRFSAERTGGSVSTLTIQRTQQEDSAVYLCASSSPTTRRGSSYNEQFFGPGTRLTVL.

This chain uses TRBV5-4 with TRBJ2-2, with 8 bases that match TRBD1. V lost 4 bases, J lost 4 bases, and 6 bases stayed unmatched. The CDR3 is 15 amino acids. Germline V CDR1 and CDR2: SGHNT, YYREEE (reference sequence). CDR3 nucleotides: TGTGCCAGCAGCCAGGACAGGGCGGGCACCGGGGAGCTGTTTTTT. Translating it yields CASSQDRAGTGELFF.

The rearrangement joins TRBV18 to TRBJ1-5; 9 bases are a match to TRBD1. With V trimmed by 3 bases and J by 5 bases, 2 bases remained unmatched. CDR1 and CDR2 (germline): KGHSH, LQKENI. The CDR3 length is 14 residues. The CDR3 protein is CASSPGQGHQPQHF. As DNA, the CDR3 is TGTGCCAGCTCACCGGGACAGGGACATCAGCCCCAGCATTTT.

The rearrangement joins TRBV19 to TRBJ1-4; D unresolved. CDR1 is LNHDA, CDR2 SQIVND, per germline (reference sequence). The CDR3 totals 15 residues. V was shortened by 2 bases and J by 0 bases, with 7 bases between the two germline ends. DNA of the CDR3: TGTGCCAGTAGTATATCGAGTGCAACTAATGAAAAACTGTTTTTT. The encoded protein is CASSISSATNEKLFF.

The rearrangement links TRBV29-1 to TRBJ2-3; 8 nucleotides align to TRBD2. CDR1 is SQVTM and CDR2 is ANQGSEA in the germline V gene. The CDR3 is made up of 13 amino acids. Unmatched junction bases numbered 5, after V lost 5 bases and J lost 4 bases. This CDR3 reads CSVTAGVSDTQYF. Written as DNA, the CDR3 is TGCAGCGTTACAGCGGGAGTTTCAGATACGCAGTATTTT.

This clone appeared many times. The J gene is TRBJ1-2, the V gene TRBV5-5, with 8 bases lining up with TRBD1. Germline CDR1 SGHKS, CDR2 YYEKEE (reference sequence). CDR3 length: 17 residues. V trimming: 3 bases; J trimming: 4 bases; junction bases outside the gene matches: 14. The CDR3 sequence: CASSWADRARSGYGYTF. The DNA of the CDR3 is TGTGCCAGCAGCTGGGCGGACAGGGCGCGCAGTGGCTATGGCTACACCTTC.

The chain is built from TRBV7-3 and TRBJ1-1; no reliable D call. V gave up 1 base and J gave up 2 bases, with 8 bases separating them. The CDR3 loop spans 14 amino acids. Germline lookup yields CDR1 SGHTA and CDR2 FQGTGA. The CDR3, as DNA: TGTGCCAGCAGCTTAAGCGCAGGAAACACTGAAGCTTTCTTT. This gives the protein CASSLSAGNTEAFF. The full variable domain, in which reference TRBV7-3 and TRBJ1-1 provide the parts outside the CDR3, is GAGVSQTPSNKVTEKGKYVELRCDPISGHTALYWYRQSLGQGPEFLIYFQGTGAADDSGLPNDRFFAVRPEGSVSTLKIQRTERGDSAVYLCASSLSAGNTEAFFGQGTRLTVV.

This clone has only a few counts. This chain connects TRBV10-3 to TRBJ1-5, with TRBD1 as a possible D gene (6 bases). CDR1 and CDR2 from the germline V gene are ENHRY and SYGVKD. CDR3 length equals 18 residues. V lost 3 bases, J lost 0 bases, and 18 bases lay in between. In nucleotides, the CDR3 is TGTGCCATCAGTGAAGAAGGGGGAGGGATTAATAGCAATCAGCCCCAGCATTTT. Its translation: CAISEEGGGINSNQPQHF.

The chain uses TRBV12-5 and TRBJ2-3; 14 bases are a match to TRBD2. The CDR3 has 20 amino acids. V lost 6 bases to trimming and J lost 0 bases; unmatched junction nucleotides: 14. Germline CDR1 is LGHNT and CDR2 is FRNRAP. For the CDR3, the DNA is TGTGCTAGTGGCTTCGGACTAGCGGGAGGTGGATTGTGGAGCACAGATACGCAGTATTTT. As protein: CASGFGLAGGGLWSTDTQYF.

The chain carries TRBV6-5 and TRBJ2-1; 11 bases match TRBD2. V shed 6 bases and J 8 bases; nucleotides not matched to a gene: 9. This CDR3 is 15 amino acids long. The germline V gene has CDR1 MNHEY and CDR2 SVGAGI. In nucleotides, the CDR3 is TGTGCCAGCAGGTTGACTAGCGGGGAAAACTATGAGCAGTTCTTC. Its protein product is CASRLTSGENYEQFF.

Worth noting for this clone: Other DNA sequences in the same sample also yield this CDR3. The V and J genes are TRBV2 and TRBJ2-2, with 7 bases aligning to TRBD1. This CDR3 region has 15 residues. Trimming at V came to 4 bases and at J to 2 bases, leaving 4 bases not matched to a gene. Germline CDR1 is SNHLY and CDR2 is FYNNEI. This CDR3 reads CASSGQGENTGELFF. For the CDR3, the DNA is TGTGCCAGCAGTGGGCAGGGGGAAAACACCGGGGAGCTGTTTTTT.

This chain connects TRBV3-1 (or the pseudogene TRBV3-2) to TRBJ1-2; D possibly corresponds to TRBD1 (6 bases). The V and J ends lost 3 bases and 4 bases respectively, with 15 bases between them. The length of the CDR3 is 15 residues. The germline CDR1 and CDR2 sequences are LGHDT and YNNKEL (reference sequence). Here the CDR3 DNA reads TGTGCCAGCAGCCAGTCCCAGGGGCCAGGCTATGGCTACACCTTC. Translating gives CASSQSQGPGYGYTF.

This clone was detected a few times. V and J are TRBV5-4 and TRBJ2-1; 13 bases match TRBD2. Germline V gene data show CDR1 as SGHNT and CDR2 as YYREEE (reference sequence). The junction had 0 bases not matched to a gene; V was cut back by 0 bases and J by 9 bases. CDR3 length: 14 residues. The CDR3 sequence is CASSLGTSGGEQFF. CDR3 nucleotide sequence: TGTGCCAGCAGCTTGGGGACTAGCGGGGGTGAGCAGTTCTTC.

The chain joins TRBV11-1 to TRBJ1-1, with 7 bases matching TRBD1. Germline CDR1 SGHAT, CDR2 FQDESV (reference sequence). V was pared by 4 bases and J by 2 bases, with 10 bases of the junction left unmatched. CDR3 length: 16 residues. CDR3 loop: CASSSSGTAINTEAFF. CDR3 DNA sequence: TGTGCCAGCAGCTCTAGTGGGACAGCGATAAACACTGAAGCTTTCTTT.

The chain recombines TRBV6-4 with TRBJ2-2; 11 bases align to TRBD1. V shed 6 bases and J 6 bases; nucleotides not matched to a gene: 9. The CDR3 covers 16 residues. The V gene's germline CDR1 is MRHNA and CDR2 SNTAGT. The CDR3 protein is CASRAQGTGGSGELFF. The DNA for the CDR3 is TGTGCCAGCAGGGCACAAGGGACAGGGGGTTCCGGGGAGCTGTTTTTT.

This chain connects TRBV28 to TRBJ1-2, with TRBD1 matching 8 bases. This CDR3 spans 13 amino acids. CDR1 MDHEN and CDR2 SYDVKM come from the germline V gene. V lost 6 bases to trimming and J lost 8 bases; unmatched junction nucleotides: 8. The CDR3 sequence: CASSPTDREGYTF. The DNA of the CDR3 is TGTGCCAGCAGCCCCACGGACAGGGAAGGCTACACCTTC.

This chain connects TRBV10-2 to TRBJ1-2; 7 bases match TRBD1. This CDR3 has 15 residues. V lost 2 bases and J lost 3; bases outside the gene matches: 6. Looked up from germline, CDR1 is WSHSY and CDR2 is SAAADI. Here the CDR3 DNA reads TGCGCCAGCAGTGAGGGAGGGGGCGCTTACTATGGCTACACCTTC. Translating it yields CASSEGGGAYYGYTF.

The chain's CDR3 is CATSRDTGNTEAFF. The CDR3 bases are TGTGCCACCAGCAGGGACACAGGAAACACTGAAGCTTTCTTT. The rearrangement uses TRBV15 and TRBJ1-1; the D gene is possibly TRBD1 (5 bases). The germline V gene encodes CDR1 LNHNV and CDR2 YYDKDF (reference sequence). The germline V and J ends were trimmed by 3 bases and 2 bases, with 10 bases remaining between them. This CDR3 is built from 14 residues.

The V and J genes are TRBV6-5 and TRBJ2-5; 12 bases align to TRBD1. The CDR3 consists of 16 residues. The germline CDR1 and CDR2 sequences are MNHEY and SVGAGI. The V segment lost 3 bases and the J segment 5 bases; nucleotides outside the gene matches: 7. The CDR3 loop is CASSYSGQGAGETQYF. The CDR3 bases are TGTGCCAGCAGTTATTCGGGACAGGGGGCTGGGGAGACCCAGTACTTC.

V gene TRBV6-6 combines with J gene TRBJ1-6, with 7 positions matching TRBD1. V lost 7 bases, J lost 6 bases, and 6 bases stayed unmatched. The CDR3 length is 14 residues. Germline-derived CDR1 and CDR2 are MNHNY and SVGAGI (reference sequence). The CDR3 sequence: CASTIQGFNSPLHF. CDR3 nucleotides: TGTGCCAGCACGATACAGGGGTTTAATTCACCCCTCCACTTT.

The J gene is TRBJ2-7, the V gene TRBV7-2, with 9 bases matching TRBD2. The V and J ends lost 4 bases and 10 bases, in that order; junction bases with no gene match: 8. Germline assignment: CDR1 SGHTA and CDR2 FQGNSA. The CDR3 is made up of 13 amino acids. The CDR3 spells CASSSIAGALQYF. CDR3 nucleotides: TGTGCCAGCAGCTCCATAGCGGGGGCCCTACAGTACTTC.

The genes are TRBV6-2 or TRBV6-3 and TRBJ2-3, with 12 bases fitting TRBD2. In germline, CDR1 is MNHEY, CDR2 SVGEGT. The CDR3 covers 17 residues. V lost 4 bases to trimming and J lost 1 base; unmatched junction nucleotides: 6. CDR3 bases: TGTGCCAGCAGTTCGTTGAGGACTAGCGGGGGCACAGATACGCAGTATTTT. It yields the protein CASSSLRTSGGTDTQYF.

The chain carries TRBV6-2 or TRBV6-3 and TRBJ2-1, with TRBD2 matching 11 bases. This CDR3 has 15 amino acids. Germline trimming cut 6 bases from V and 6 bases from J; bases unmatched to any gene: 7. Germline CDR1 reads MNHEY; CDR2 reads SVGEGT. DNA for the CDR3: TGTGCCAGCAGCCCACTAGCGGGAGCCTCCAATGAGCAGTTCTTC. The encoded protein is CASSPLAGASNEQFF.

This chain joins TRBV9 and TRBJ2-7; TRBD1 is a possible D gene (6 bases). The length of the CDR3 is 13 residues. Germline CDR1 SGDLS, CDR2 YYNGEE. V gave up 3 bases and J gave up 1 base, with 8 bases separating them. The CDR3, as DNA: TGTGCCAGCAGCGGAACAGGGTCCTACGAGCAGTACTTC. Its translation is CASSGTGSYEQYF. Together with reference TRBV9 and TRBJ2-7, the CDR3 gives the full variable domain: DSGVTQTPKHLITATGQRVTLRCSPRSGDLSVYWYQQSLDQGLQFLIQYYNGEERAKGNILERFSAQQFPDLHSELNLSSLELGDSALYFCASSGTGSYEQYFGPGTRLTVT.

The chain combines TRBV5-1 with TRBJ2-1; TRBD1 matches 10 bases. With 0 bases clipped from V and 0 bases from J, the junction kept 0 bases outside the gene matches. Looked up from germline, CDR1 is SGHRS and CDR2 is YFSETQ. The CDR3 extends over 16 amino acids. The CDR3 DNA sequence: TGCGCCAGCAGCTTGGGGACAGGGGGCTCCTACAATGAGCAGTTCTTC. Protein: CASSLGTGGSYNEQFF. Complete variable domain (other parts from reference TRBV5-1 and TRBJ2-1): KAGVTQTPRYLIKTRGQQVTLSCSPISGHRSVSWYQQTPGQGLQFLFEYFSETQRNKGNFPGRFSGRQFSNSRSEMNVSTLELGDSALYLCASSLGTGGSYNEQFFGPGTRLTVL.

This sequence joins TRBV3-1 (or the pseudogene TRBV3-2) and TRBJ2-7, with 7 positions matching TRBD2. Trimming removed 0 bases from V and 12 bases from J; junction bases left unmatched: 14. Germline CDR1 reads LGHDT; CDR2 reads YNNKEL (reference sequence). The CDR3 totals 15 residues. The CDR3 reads CASSQDLTSAGRPYF. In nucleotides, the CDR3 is TGTGCCAGCAGCCAAGATCTTACTAGCGCCGGGCGGCCGTACTTC.